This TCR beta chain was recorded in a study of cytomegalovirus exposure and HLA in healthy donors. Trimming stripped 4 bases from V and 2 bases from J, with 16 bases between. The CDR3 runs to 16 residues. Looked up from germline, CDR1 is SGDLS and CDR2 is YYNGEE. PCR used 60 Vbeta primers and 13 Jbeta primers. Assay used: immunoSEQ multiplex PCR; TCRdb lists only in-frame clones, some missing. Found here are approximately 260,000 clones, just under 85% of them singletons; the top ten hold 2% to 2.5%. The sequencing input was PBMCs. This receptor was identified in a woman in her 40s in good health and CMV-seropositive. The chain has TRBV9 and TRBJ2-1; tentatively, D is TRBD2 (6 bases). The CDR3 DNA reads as TGTGCCAGCAGCTCTTTTAGCGGCCGGGCCTACAATGAGCAGTTCTTC. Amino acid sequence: CASSSFSGRAYNEQFF.